The 29 T cell receptor beta chains reported below all come from one sample, sequenced in a study of T-cell reconstitution after alpha-beta-depleted transplantation in children. Unique molecular identifiers were built into the TCRbeta library. Using its own MiXCR run on the PCR reads, TCRdb lists one record per CDR3 protein. The sample has 700,000 to 850,000 distinct CDR3 sequences; 16% are singletons. The sample in question was PBMCs, mostly from graft donor cells, obtained 360 days after TCRalphabeta/CD19-depleted stem cell transplant. Receptor source: a male patient under 18 who had a stem cell transplant for acute lymphoblastic leukemia, so the T cells may come from the graft donor.

The chain carries TRBV7-6 and TRBJ2-7, with 14 nucleotides matching TRBD2. V dropped 4 bases and J dropped 3; count of bases not matched to a gene: 5. CDR3 length: 16 amino acids. The germline gives CDR1 SGHVS, CDR2 FNYEAQ. The CDR3 bases are TGTGCCAGCAGCTCTGGTGGGACTAGCGGGAGCTACGAGCAGTACTTC. Protein product: CASSSGGTSGSYEQYF.

The rearrangement joins TRBV4-1 to TRBJ2-4; possible D gene TRBD1, 6 bases. Per germline, CDR1 MGHRA and CDR2 YSYEKL. V was trimmed by 1 base and J by 0 bases, leaving 10 bases between them. There are 16 residues in the CDR3. CDR3 sequence: CASSQATGLAKNIQYF. The CDR3 coding sequence is TGCGCCAGCAGCCAAGCGACAGGCCTAGCCAAAAACATTCAGTACTTC.

This chain uses TRBV3-1 with TRBJ1-5, with a possible D match to TRBD1 (6 bases). V was shortened by 5 bases and J by 2 bases, with 16 bases between the two germline ends. Germline V CDR1 and CDR2: LGHDT, YNNKEL (reference sequence). The CDR3 sequence is 16 residues long. The CDR3 DNA sequence: TGTGCCAGCAGCGGTACAGGGTCGGGGGGCAATCAGCCCCAGCATTTT. Encoded protein: CASSGTGSGGNQPQHF.

This chain connects TRBV6-2 or TRBV6-3 to TRBJ2-1, with 8 bases aligning to TRBD2. V lost 2 bases and J lost 4; bases outside the gene matches: 4. The CDR3 is 15 residues long. Germline V gene data show CDR1 as MNHEY and CDR2 as SVGEGT. In nucleotides, the CDR3 is TGTGCCAGCAGTTACGTTCTAGCGGGTTACAATGAGCAGTTCTTC. It specifies CASSYVLAGYNEQFF.

This clonotype was counted between two and nine times. J is TRBJ2-7 and V is TRBV20-1; no firm D call. Germline CDR1 reads DFQATT; CDR2 reads SNEGSKA (reference sequence). The CDR3 runs 12 residues. Deletions cut 3 bases from V and 3 bases from J, with 9 bases between. CDR3 in amino acids: CSASSRFYEQYF. As DNA, the CDR3 is TGCAGTGCTAGTAGCAGGTTCTACGAGCAGTACTTC.

This clonotype has a count of ten or more. This chain links TRBV2 with TRBJ2-7, with 8 bases fitting TRBD1. Germline loops: CDR1 SNHLY, CDR2 FYNNEI. With V trimmed by 2 bases and J by 8 bases, 8 bases remained unmatched. The CDR3 totals 14 residues. The CDR3 DNA is TGTGCCAGCAGTGAACCAGGGGGCGATTTCAAGCAGTACTTC. Its protein product is CASSEPGGDFKQYF.

This clonotype came up a few times. This chain joins TRBV5-1 and TRBJ2-1, with D perhaps being TRBD1 or TRBD2 (7 bases each). The CDR3 consists of 13 residues. Germline V gene lookup returns CDR1 SGHRS and CDR2 YFSETQ. The germline V and J ends were trimmed by 7 bases and 7 bases, with 15 bases remaining between them. The CDR3: CASGPRGGNEQFF. The CDR3, as DNA: TGCGCCAGCGGGCCCAGGGGGGGGAATGAGCAGTTCTTC.

The chain joins TRBV7-8 to TRBJ2-3; D ambiguous. The germline V gene encodes CDR1 SGHVS and CDR2 FQNEAQ. This CDR3 comprises 18 residues. Trimming left V 7 bases short and J 5 bases short, with 28 bases between. CDR3 amino acids: CASILWENAIGVGDTQYF. The CDR3, as DNA: TGTGCCAGCATCCTGTGGGAAAATGCTATTGGGGTGGGAGATACGCAGTATTTT.

CDR3 protein: CASSSLLAGVSYNEQFF. CDR3 bases: TGCGCCAGCAGCTCCTTACTAGCGGGAGTCTCCTACAATGAGCAGTTCTTC. The chain couples TRBV5-1 to TRBJ2-1; 11 positions match TRBD2. The CDR3 runs 17 residues. Germline CDR1 SGHRS, CDR2 YFSETQ. V lost 3 bases, J lost 0 bases, and 5 bases stayed unmatched.

The sample holds a few counts of this clonotype. The J gene is TRBJ2-5, the V gene TRBV5-1; the match to TRBD1 covers 7 bases. Losses at the gene ends were 7 bases for V and 3 bases for J; bases not matched to a gene: 6. Germline assignment: CDR1 SGHRS and CDR2 YFSETQ. CDR3 size: 13 residues. CDR3 in amino acids: CASFRDRKETQYF. Here the CDR3 DNA reads TGCGCCAGCTTCCGGGACAGAAAAGAGACCCAGTACTTC.

Only a few counts were recorded for this clonotype. The gene calls are TRBV9 and TRBJ2-5, with D possibly being TRBD1 (5 bases). CDR1 is SGDLS and CDR2 is YYNGEE in the germline V gene. Trimming removed 4 bases from V and 4 bases from J, with 17 bases in between. The CDR3 spans 15 residues. CDR3 sequence reads: CASSTSTALGETQYF. CDR3 bases: TGTGCCAGCAGCACGTCGACAGCCTTGGGAGAGACCCAGTACTTC.

The chain uses TRBV21-1 and TRBJ1-2. TRBV21-1 is a documented pseudogene. CDR3 length equals 15 residues. For the CDR3, the DNA is TGTGCCAGCAGCTTGACCAGGGACCTAGCGGAGGGCTACACCTTC. Translated: CASSLTRDLAEGYTF.

The chain is built from TRBV19 and TRBJ2-3; D gene uncertain. The CDR3 is made up of 13 amino acids. V lost 1 base, J lost 2 bases, and 4 bases lay in between. Germline-derived CDR1 and CDR2 are LNHDA and SQIVND (reference sequence). CDR3 in amino acids: CASSIGDTDTQYF. The CDR3 nucleotides are TGTGCCAGTAGTATAGGGGACACAGATACGCAGTATTTT.

This chain links TRBV10-3 with TRBJ2-3, with 12 bases fitting TRBD2. The CDR3 consists of 16 residues. Losses at the gene ends were 7 bases for V and 2 bases for J; bases not matched to a gene: 7. CDR1 and CDR2 from the germline V gene are ENHRY and SYGVKD. For the CDR3, the DNA is TGTGCCATCAACCAAACTAGCGGGAGGACCACAGATACGCAGTATTTT. Amino acids: CAINQTSGRTTDTQYF.

V gene TRBV19 combines with J gene TRBJ2-7; 8 nucleotides agree with TRBD1. The CDR3 length is 15 residues. The germline V gene encodes CDR1 LNHDA and CDR2 SQIVND (reference sequence). V dropped 6 bases and J dropped 0; count of bases not matched to a gene: 7. The CDR3 DNA follows: TGTGCCAGTAGGATAACCGGGACAGGCTCCTACGAGCAGTACTTC. It specifies CASRITGTGSYEQYF. Looking up the rest from reference TRBV19 and TRBJ2-7 gives the full variable domain: DGGITQSPKYLFRKEGQNVTLSCEQNLNHDAMYWYRQDPGQGLRLIYYSQIVNDFQKGDIAEGYSVSREKKESFPLTVTSAQKNPTAFYLCASRITGTGSYEQYFGPGTRLTVT.

This clonotype turned up a few times. The chain joins TRBV3-1 to TRBJ2-1; weak D call: TRBD2 (6 bases). The V end was cut by 2 bases, the J end by 10 bases, with 15 bases between. This CDR3 is 14 amino acids long. Germline CDR1 and CDR2: LGHDT and YNNKEL (reference sequence). This chain's CDR3 is CASSQLASAIEQFF. The CDR3 nucleotides are TGTGCCAGCAGCCAATTGGCTAGCGCTATAGAGCAGTTCTTC.

This clonotype was detected a few times. The chain joins TRBV9 to TRBJ2-1; TRBD2 matches at 7 bases. V trimming: 0 bases; J trimming: 10 bases; junction bases outside the gene matches: 7. The CDR3 has 14 amino acids. The germline V gene encodes CDR1 SGDLS and CDR2 YYNGEE. CDR3 protein: CASSVEAGAAEQFF. The CDR3 DNA reads TGTGCCAGCAGCGTAGAGGCGGGAGCCGCCGAGCAGTTCTTC. The full variable domain, in which reference TRBV9 and TRBJ2-1 provide the parts outside the CDR3, is DSGVTQTPKHLITATGQRVTLRCSPRSGDLSVYWYQQSLDQGLQFLIQYYNGEERAKGNILERFSAQQFPDLHSELNLSSLELGDSALYFCASSVEAGAAEQFFGPGTRLTVL.

This clonotype has ten or more counts. The rearrangement joins TRBV5-1 to TRBJ2-2; possible D gene TRBD1, 6 bases. V was cut by 3 bases and J by 5 bases, with 17 bases left in between. The germline V gene has CDR1 SGHRS and CDR2 YFSETQ. This CDR3 contains 16 residues. The CDR3 is CASSSPGPQGTGELFF. CDR3 coding DNA: TGCGCCAGCAGCTCTCCCGGGCCGCAGGGGACCGGGGAGCTGTTTTTT. Looking up the rest from reference TRBV5-1 and TRBJ2-2 gives the full variable domain: KAGVTQTPRYLIKTRGQQVTLSCSPISGHRSVSWYQQTPGQGLQFLFEYFSETQRNKGNFPGRFSGRQFSNSRSEMNVSTLELGDSALYLCASSSPGPQGTGELFFGEGSRLTVL.

This clonotype was detected once. V gene TRBV10-2 combines with J gene TRBJ1-2, with TRBD1 as a possible D gene (6 bases). Germline CDR1 and CDR2: WSHSY and SAAADI. V was clipped by 0 bases and J by 7 bases, with 15 bases between them. CDR3 length: 15 amino acids. The CDR3 sequence is CASSESRQVSGGYTF. The CDR3 nucleotides read TGCGCCAGCAGTGAGTCTCGACAGGTCTCCGGTGGCTACACCTTC.

This clonotype was recorded a few times. The CDR3 loop is CASSLVVGLSTDTQYF. CDR3 DNA sequence: TGTGCCAGCAGCTTAGTAGTCGGACTTAGCACAGATACGCAGTATTTT. The gene calls are TRBV11-2 and TRBJ2-3; D might be TRBD2 (5 bases). The CDR3 extends over 16 amino acids. V lost 1 base to trimming and J lost 0 bases, with 11 bases between them. Germline V gene sequence: CDR1 SGHAT, CDR2 FQNNGV.

V gene TRBV2 combines with J gene TRBJ2-7, with TRBD1 matching 8 bases. In germline, CDR1 is SNHLY, CDR2 FYNNEI. Losses at the gene ends were 4 bases for V and 1 base for J; bases not matched to a gene: 6. The CDR3 is 15 amino acids. In nucleotides, the CDR3 is TGTGCCAGCAGTGGGGACAGGTGGAAGTCCTACGAGCAGTACTTC. It encodes CASSGDRWKSYEQYF. Together with reference TRBV2 and TRBJ2-7, the CDR3 gives the full variable domain: EPEVTQTPSHQVTQMGQEVILRCVPISNHLYFYWYRQILGQKVEFLVSFYNNEISEKSEIFDDQFSVERPDGSNFTLKIRSTKLEDSAMYFCASSGDRWKSYEQYFGPGTRLTVT.

The table lists this clonotype with a few counts. The germline gene is not matched at one end of the junction; a read error may be the cause. The V call is TRBV25-1, the J call TRBJ2-1, with a tentative D call TRBD1 (6 bases). Germline assignment: CDR1 MGHDK and CDR2 SYGVNS. The CDR3 runs 12 residues. CDR3 protein: CASSDMGARPLF. CDR3 coding DNA: TGTGCCAGCAGTGATATGGGGGCCCGTCCTCTCTTC. The whole variable domain, filled in from reference TRBV25-1 and TRBJ2-1, reads EADIYQTPRYLVIGTGKKITLECSQTMGHDKMYWYQQDPGMELHLIHYSYGVNSTEKGDLSSESTVSRIRTEHFPLTLESARPSHTSQYLCASSDMGARPLFGPGTRLTVL.

For this clonotype: The conserved closing phenylalanine or tryptophan is absent in this CDR3, likely reflecting a read error. This chain joins TRBV12-3 or TRBV12-4 and TRBJ2-7; 14 nucleotides match TRBD2. The CDR3 spans 16 residues. V lost 6 bases and J lost 4; bases outside the gene matches: 8. The CDR3 is CASSAGTSGSRYEQYS. The CDR3 DNA is TGTGCCAGCAGCGCCGGGACTAGCGGGAGCAGGTACGAGCAGTACTCC.

This clonotype occurred many times. This rearrangement joins TRBV12-3 or TRBV12-4 to TRBJ2-2; 8 bases match TRBD2. This CDR3 has 17 amino acids. Trimming took 6 bases from V and 4 from J; bases not matched to a gene: 13. The CDR3 sequence: CASSLRIGLAPTGELFF. The CDR3 bases are TGTGCCAGCAGCCTGAGGATTGGACTAGCCCCCACCGGGGAGCTGTTTTTT.

This clonotype was found a few times. V usage is TRBV11-1 and J usage is TRBJ1-3; D is perhaps TRBD1 (5 bases). This CDR3 spans 18 amino acids. Trimming took 5 bases from V and 0 from J, leaving 20 bases between them. The V gene's germline CDR1 is SGHAT and CDR2 FQDESV (reference sequence). The CDR3 here is CASSARRGDSISGNTIYF. The CDR3 DNA sequence: TGTGCCAGCAGCGCAAGGCGGGGCGATTCCATCTCTGGAAACACCATATATTTT.

Ten or more counts support this clonotype. CDR3 sequence reads: CASSFEGATEAFF. CDR3 bases: TGCGCCAGCAGCTTTGAGGGGGCCACTGAAGCTTTCTTT. The chain is built from TRBV5-1 and TRBJ1-1; 7 bases match TRBD1. The CDR3 has 13 amino acids. V lost 2 bases to trimming and J lost 4 bases; unmatched junction nucleotides: 2. Germline values: CDR1 SGHRS, CDR2 YFSETQ. The whole variable domain, remainder taken from reference TRBV5-1 and TRBJ1-1, is KAGVTQTPRYLIKTRGQQVTLSCSPISGHRSVSWYQQTPGQGLQFLFEYFSETQRNKGNFPGRFSGRQFSNSRSEMNVSTLELGDSALYLCASSFEGATEAFFGQGTRLTVV.

The chain is built from TRBV15 and TRBJ1-3; D gene uncertain. This CDR3 is 16 amino acids long. The V end lost 0 bases, the J end lost 0 bases, and 9 bases lay between the germline ends. Germline loops: CDR1 LNHNV, CDR2 YYDKDF (reference sequence). This CDR3 is CATSREPPDSGNTIYF. The CDR3 region has the DNA TGTGCCACCAGCAGAGAGCCCCCCGACTCTGGAAACACCATATATTTT.

The chain joins TRBV10-3 to TRBJ1-3; no clear D. The CDR3 length is 13 residues. CDR1 and CDR2 (germline): ENHRY, SYGVKD. Trimming took off 10 bases at V and 0 bases at J, with 10 bases between the two ends. The CDR3 spells CATGWSSGNTIYF. CDR3 DNA: TGTGCCACCGGTTGGAGCTCTGGAAACACCATATATTTT.

The genes are TRBV21-1 and TRBJ2-7; the table names TRBD2, a call not compared with the DNA. TRBV21-1 is a pseudogene locus. The CDR3 has 17 amino acids. The CDR3 region is CASSEASPSGESYEQYF. The DNA for the CDR3 is TGTGCCAGCAGCGAAGCCAGCCCTAGCGGGGAATCCTACGAGCAGTACTTC.